Sequencing of this T cell receptor (beta chain) was carried out in a study of CD8+CD57+ T cells in acquired aplastic anemia. Overall study context: Mean yield of DNA from sorted CD4+ and CD8+ cells was approximately 3 ug.

Individuals selected for sequencing had exhibited CD8+CD57+ cell expansion on flow cytometry. The patients all had a severe acquired aplastic anemia diagnosis. Broader study findings: Patients and controls were found to share roughly 31 CD8+ CDR3 sequences.

The CDR3 spans 12 residues. Trimming shortened V by 4 bases and J by 6 bases, and 6 bases separated the two germline ends. On this clonotype: The antigen is unknown.

Genomic DNA was employed as the template in profiling TCR beta VDJ and CDR3. TCRdb passed the reads through MiXCR, listing each CDR3 protein once. The sample contains 150,000 to 200,000 distinct CDR3 sequences, 50% to 65% of which appear only once. This TCR came from a human donor with aplastic anemia. Sequencing used sorted CD4+, CD8+, or CD8+CD57+ T cells (not recorded which) from PBMCs. This rearrangement joins TRBV12-3 or TRBV12-4 to TRBJ1-4; D is undetermined. The CDR3, as DNA: TGTGCCAGCAGTTCGGAGGATGAAAAACTGTTTTTT. Its translation is CASSSEDEKLFF.